This record looks at one T cell receptor beta chain sequence and its context. The method was immunoSEQ multiplex PCR; TCRdb's version includes in-frame clones alone and lacks a portion of them. The sample consists of about 140,000 clones, roughly 92% of them appearing once. The data stem from a study of T cell responses to AZD1222 COVID-19 vaccine. At the level of the study: Second-dose intervals near 4 or 12 weeks were combined.

The ends were cut back, 5 bases at V and 2 bases at J, with 15 bases in the middle. CDR1 is SEHNR, CDR2 FQNEAQ, per germline (reference sequence). The CDR3 consists of 16 residues. The chain is built from TRBV7-9 and TRBJ2-2, with no clear D. The source material was peripheral blood, sampled on day 0 of AZD1222 vaccination. The receptor was isolated from an adult in good health. CDR3 protein: CASSQSRWGNTGELFF. The DNA of the CDR3 is TGTGCCAGCAGCCAATCCAGATGGGGTAACACCGGGGAGCTGTTTTTT.